This TCR beta chain appears in the sequencing data of a study of cytomegalovirus exposure and HLA in healthy donors. Study-wide background: Of all 370 or so donors who were genotyped, roughly 83% belonged to the Caucasian-associated ancestry cluster. General observations from the study: An analysis was carried out later, and it reportedly showed fewer N-insertions in an Asian-associated ancestry cluster than the roughly 670-donor mean. The records held CMV serostatus as the only immune exposure information. TCR beta sequences numbering 16,951 were associated with HLA alleles at 0.05 false discovery rate in a later analysis.

In regard to this clone: The antigen is undetermined.

The germline CDR1 and CDR2 sequences are LNHDA and SQIVND (reference sequence). V was shortened by 1 base and J by 9 bases, with 16 bases between the two germline ends. This CDR3 has 15 amino acids. Vbeta (60) and Jbeta (13) primers were used in the PCR. Clones were sequenced by immunoSEQ multiplex PCR, and TCRdb holds only the in-frame ones, with some missing. This sample yields about 160,000 clones, of which roughly 77% are seen a single time; 2.2% belongs to the top ten. The sequenced sample was PBMCs. The TCR originated in a man aged 50-59 years in good health and CMV-seropositive. The chain uses TRBV19 and TRBJ2-1; tentative D call: TRBD2 (6 bases). This CDR3 is CASSIAWNGGGEQFF. In nucleotides, the CDR3 is TGTGCCAGTAGTATAGCGTGGAACGGGGGAGGTGAGCAGTTCTTC.